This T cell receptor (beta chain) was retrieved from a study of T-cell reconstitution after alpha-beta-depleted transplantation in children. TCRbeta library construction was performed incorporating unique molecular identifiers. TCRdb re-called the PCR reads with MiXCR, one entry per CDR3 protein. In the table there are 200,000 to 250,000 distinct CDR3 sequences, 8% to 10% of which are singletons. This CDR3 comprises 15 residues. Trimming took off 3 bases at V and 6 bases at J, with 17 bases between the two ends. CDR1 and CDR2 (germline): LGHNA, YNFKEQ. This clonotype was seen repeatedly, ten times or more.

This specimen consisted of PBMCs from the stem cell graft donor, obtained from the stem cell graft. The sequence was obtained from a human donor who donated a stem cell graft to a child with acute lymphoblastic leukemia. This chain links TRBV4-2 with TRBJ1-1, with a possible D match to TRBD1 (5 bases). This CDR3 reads CASSQGDQRIAEAFF. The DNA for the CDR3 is TGTGCCAGCAGCCAGGGGGATCAGAGGATCGCTGAAGCTTTCTTT.